The rows below give T cell receptor beta chains drawn from one sample of a study of blood T cell repertoires in COVID-19. TCRdb's table, derived via immunoSEQ multiplex PCR, lists solely in-frame clones and lacks some. The sample holds about 160,000 clones, approximately 90% seen once. The sequenced material came from peripheral blood. The receptors were sampled from a man over 45 with acute or convalescent COVID-19. Each CDR3 is given with its conserved first and last residue. Clone size is stated in some rows and not others, as once, few, many or a class when expanded.

cdr3_aa j_call clone_size v_call
CASSVGGRANTGELFF TRBJ2-2 NA TRBV9
CASRMGLAGAGEQYF TRBJ2-7 NA TRBV28
CASSFGQGSNSPLHF TRBJ1-6 NA TRBV6-5
CASSLASGLADTYEQYF TRBJ2-7 NA TRBV11-2
CASSLAAAGEKLFF TRBJ1-4 NA TRBV5-1
CASRGVAGGQHTGELFF TRBJ2-2 once TRBV10-2
CASSLGSRGGYTF TRBJ1-2 NA TRBV27
CASSLGLAGGPETQYF TRBJ2-5 NA TRBV7-9
CASSTGGPGNTEAFF TRBJ1-1 NA TRBV19
CASSARLANEQFF TRBJ2-1 NA TRBV5-4
CASSLTSGSSYNEQFF TRBJ2-1 NA TRBV11-2
CAISESGEGDTEAFF TRBJ1-1 NA TRBV10-3
CASSQFQNTEAFF TRBJ1-1 NA TRBV4-3
CASSEAGPALYF TRBJ2-3 NA TRBV6-1
CASSSQPQTRRGNTGELFF TRBJ2-2 NA TRBV7-9
CASSYRGGDNEKLFF TRBJ1-4 NA TRBV6-5
CASSIWDRANQPQHF TRBJ1-5 few TRBV19
CASSFARTSGRDTQYF TRBJ2-3 NA TRBV7-2
CASSLRDRGATNEKLFF TRBJ1-4 NA TRBV4-1
CASSPFGGAMDNSPLHF TRBJ1-6 NA TRBV5-1
CASSQKTDRLCSGHRGNQPQHF TRBJ1-5 few TRBV9
CASSSLASGRSEQFF TRBJ2-1 few TRBV28
CASSLISEAFF TRBJ1-1 few TRBV28
CASSPPGRVFNQPQHF TRBJ1-5 NA TRBV5-6
CASSVDLQRQVYF TRBJ2-3 NA TRBV9
CASSPTRHTPQHF TRBJ1-5 NA TRBV19
CASSLPGRGWNTEAFF TRBJ1-1 NA TRBV28
CASSLEVAAKGGELFF TRBJ2-2 NA TRBV27